This T cell receptor beta chain was found in a study of cytomegalovirus exposure and HLA in healthy donors (TCRdb year 2017). A note on the overall study: According to an earlier analysis of a few hundred of the donors, about 170 million T cells yielded 117 million unique TCR beta sequences and about 300 Gb of sequence data. Genome-wide SNP genotypes for about 65% of the 666 donors were used in a later genetic analysis, which treated that subset as a discovery cohort. Among 300 to 450 genotyped donors of the cohort, an average of approximately 240,000 unique TCR beta nucleotide sequences were sequenced per donor, roughly 20% of them non-productive. Both class I and class II loci were covered by HLA typing, at four-digit resolution. Rather than drawing on any new phenotypic data, the later analysis identified candidate immune exposures from TCR beta sequences and the way those sequences occurred across donors. Donor age, sex, ethnicity and CMV serostatus were compiled together with the repertoire data. The study aimed to test whether signatures of past pathogen exposure could be identified by cataloging public T cell receptors. An early release that covered about 640 HLA-typed donors contained around 330 gigabases of sequencing data and 80 million or so unique TCR sequences. The study profiled the T cell repertoires of 666 subjects by immunosequencing and related them to cytomegalovirus serostatus. Of the approximately 400 genotyped donors, about 80% fell in the genetic ancestry cluster associated with self-reported Caucasian donors. A later analysis re-analyzed previously published TCR beta repertoires from 500 to 700 donors and added high-resolution HLA genotyping to study TCR occurrence patterns. Four to six DR-DQ haplotypes were handled as single units for association and clustering, since linkage in the cohort was strong. High-throughput TCR immunosequencing, statistical association of individual TCRs with disease status, and machine learning were combined to predict cytomegalovirus infection status. Along with the roughly 670-subject first cohort, a separate validation cohort of around 120 different subjects was used. Typing coverage varied by locus: roughly 629-640 donors for A, B, C, DRB1 and DQB1; approximately 520 for DQA1; some 610 for DPA1; some 470 for DPB1. An earlier analysis of fewer than 750 of the donors used high-throughput TCR beta sequencing to judge whether each TCR beta V gene segment behaved as functional or pseudogenic. Every discovery cohort repertoire had been produced on one sequencing platform.

Library construction relied on the immunoSEQ multiplex PCR assay. For the multiplex PCR, a mixture combining 60 forward primers for TCR Vbeta segments and 13 reverse primers for TCR Jbeta segments was used. The CDR3 region of rearranged TCR beta genes was amplified from genomic DNA by a multiplex PCR assay. The amplified TCR beta libraries were sequenced on the Illumina HiSeq System as 87-base-pair reads. The paper's data handling went like this. A later analysis counted about 80 million unique TCR beta chains across the 666 repertoires, and approximately 11 million of these chains were shared by at least two donors. Raw reads were error-corrected and collapsed into unique sequences by a nearest-neighbor algorithm in which closely related sequences were merged to remove PCR and sequencing errors. CDR3 sequences were aligned to IMGT reference sequences to assign V, D and J gene segments. For a sequence to be retained, a match of at least six nucleotides to both a V gene segment and a J gene segment was required. A rearrangement counted as productive if the CDR3 had no stop codons and remained in frame with V and J, and every other rearrangement counted as non-productive. Following IMGT convention, CDR3 was defined as the stretch from the second conserved V-encoded cysteine up to the conserved J-encoded phenylalanine. Sequences without an unambiguous match to a single V gene segment were excluded from the earlier analysis of 500 to 700 of the donors. In an earlier analysis of approximately 590 of the donors, V segments were called functional above 56.7% productive rearrangements and were called segregating when the between-donor standard deviation exceeded 5%. A statistical classification framework was built for diagnosing cytomegalovirus status from the catalog of TCR beta chain sequences. In a later analysis, TCR nucleotide sequences were compared against IMGT/GENE-DB human TR gene sequences so that V and J genes could be assigned. The TCRdist pipeline was used in a later analysis to assign CDR3 sequences and most-parsimonious VDJ recombination scenarios. In a later analysis, each TCR beta chain was defined by its CDR3 amino acid sequence together with its V-gene family, and reads lacking a unique V-gene family were excluded. As a way to deal with suspected cross-contamination and a sequencing artifact, a later analysis dropped 450 to 600 nucleotide sequences that were highly shared and had low generation probability. In a later analysis, a clonal expansion index for each public chain was calculated from normalized within-repertoire ranks of inferred template counts. In a later analysis, generation probabilities were computed using a VDJ recombination model fitted to out-of-frame rearrangements, and the results were checked against IGoR. A later analysis scored TCR-TCR, TCR-HLA and TCR-CMV co-occurrence with hypergeometric tests, applying a repertoire-size bias correction to TCR pairs. A later analysis estimated false discovery rates by permuting HLA or CMV assignments 20 times. In a later analysis, co-occurring TCRs were grouped using DBSCAN, and TCRdist sequence similarity was added for clustering within HLA-allele-positive subsets. For co-occurrence clustering, repertoires with fewer than 30,000 or more than 120,000 public chains were excluded, along with 5 or 6 repertoires with anomalous nucleotide sharing. Sourced from immuneACCESS, this table was stored by TCRdb with only in-frame sequences that have V and J called. A share of the clones is absent; for the studies checked, an unresolved V gene accounts for under half, and the remainder has no known explanation. D and trimming were read from the DNA, whereas the V and J calls and clone size are those reported in that table. The sample table holds 140,000 to 150,000 clones, of which roughly 82% were seen once. Around 7% of the sample is taken by the ten largest.

About this clone itself: Its antigen is unknown. Base-call qualities are not available, and no considerably larger clone is one nucleotide away.

The research as a whole found: A later analysis found that TCR association rates varied across HLA loci, with DRB1 alleles showing the most associated TCRs and HLA-C alleles the fewest. In both the original and validation cohorts, the classifier was reported to diagnose cytomegalovirus status with high specificity and sensitivity. The 87-base-pair reads could not distinguish some IMGT-functional V segments, including TRBV6-2 and TRBV6-3, so those segments were excluded. When HLA alleles, especially DR and DQ, strongly co-occurred, TCR associations were difficult to assign to individual alleles. Linkage disequilibrium might explain the correlated functional status among segregating V segments, but an unknown experimental factor could not be ruled out. CMV serostatus was the only immune exposure information available for the cohort. An association between a missense DCLRE1C variant and V-gene and J-gene trimming of TCR beta chains was found in a later genetic analysis and replicated in an independent cohort. A later analysis associated 16,951 TCR beta sequences with specific HLA alleles at a false discovery rate of 0.05. Because some donors lacked HLA typing at each locus, the association tests relied only on the typed subset. It was suggested by the authors that the approach could potentially be generalized to other disease states and immunological phenotypes. In this cohort, only TCR beta chains were sequenced, and detectable features were limited by the absence of alpha or paired-chain data. A few of the identified cytomegalovirus-associated TCR beta chains were confirmed in vitro to be specific for cytomegalovirus antigens. A later genetic analysis reported fewer N-insertions in productive TCRs among donors in an Asian-associated ancestry cluster than the 666-donor mean. Presence/absence analyses assumed roughly uniform sequencing depth across donors, an assumption that may not hold. According to a later analysis, most CMV-associated TCR beta chains appeared to be HLA-restricted, and the HLA associations seemed to be driven largely by CMV exposure. Several of the top co-occurrence clusters appeared to be linked to parvovirus B19, influenza, CMV and Epstein-Barr virus, according to a later analysis. A further reported finding was that TCR beta sequences accurately predicted the HLA-A and HLA-B alleles for most subjects in the first cohort. Across donors, most TCR sequences were observed very rarely, whereas some public TCRs were present in many individuals. A later analysis found that HLA-associated TCR beta chains were more clonally expanded and had lower generation probabilities than equally common non-associated chains. Broadly in line with IMGT annotations, most TCR beta V segments showed up in productive rearrangements about 90% or about 30% of the time in an earlier analysis of roughly 590 of the donors. The study listed approximately 150 TCR beta chains as associated with cytomegalovirus. A group of highly shared sequence variants was considered likely to be a technical artifact of the sequencing pipeline. Because counts were too low, seventeen rarely observed V segments, including chromosome 9 orphons, were excluded from the earlier analysis of 500 to 700 of the donors.

The CDR3 contains 11 residues, cysteine and phenylalanine counted. Left in the record is the CDR3 DNA by itself, 33 bases read in frame from the first base. CDR1 and CDR2 are drawn from the germline V gene (reference sequence): LNHDA, SQIVND. V sheds 6 bases and J sheds 14 bases, leaving 14 bases between their ends. In total, around 600 healthy bone marrow donors made up the cohort. All cohort members were sampled while nominally healthy, although unrecorded immune exposures were likely present. The donor was CMV seronegative and was included in the group of around 320 seronegative cohort members. A peripheral blood sample was collected from each donor, and TCR beta sequencing was performed on peripheral blood mononuclear cells. Genomic DNA was extracted from the blood cell samples with the Qiagen DNeasy Blood Extraction Kit.

The chain is made from TRBV19 and TRBJ2-1; TRBD2 might be the D gene, on 5 matching bases. Specimen: PBMCs. The origin of this receptor is a man aged 25-45 years in good health and CMV-seronegative. The CDR3 amino acid sequence is: CASSVGSWEFF. Here is the DNA: TGTGCCAGTAGCGTGGGGAGTTGGGAGTTCTTC. The variable domain in full, with residues beyond the CDR3 obtained from the reference TRBV19 and TRBJ2-1 genes, is DGGITQSPKYLFRKEGQNVTLSCEQNLNHDAMYWYRQDPGQGLRLIYYSQIVNDFQKGDIAEGYSVSREKKESFPLTVTSAQKNPTAFYLCASSVGSWEFFGPGTRLTVL.